This T cell receptor beta chain was sequenced in a study of cytomegalovirus exposure and HLA in healthy donors. This PCR relied on a set of 60 Vbeta primers and 13 Jbeta primers. Clones were sequenced by immunoSEQ multiplex PCR, and TCRdb holds only the in-frame ones, with some missing. The sample has 77,000 or so clones, roughly 80% seen once. V was cut by 3 bases and J by 0 bases, with 10 bases left in between. Germline V lookup: CDR1 SGDLS, CDR2 YYNGEE. The length of the CDR3 is 15 residues. The gene calls are TRBV9 and TRBJ2-1; TRBD1 is a possible D gene (6 bases). Sequencing used PBMCs. This TCR came from a woman in her thirties or forties in good health and CMV-seronegative. The CDR3 coding sequence is TGTGCCAGCAGCGGAGTAGGGGGCTCCTACAATGAGCAGTTCTTC. Its protein is CASSGVGGSYNEQFF.